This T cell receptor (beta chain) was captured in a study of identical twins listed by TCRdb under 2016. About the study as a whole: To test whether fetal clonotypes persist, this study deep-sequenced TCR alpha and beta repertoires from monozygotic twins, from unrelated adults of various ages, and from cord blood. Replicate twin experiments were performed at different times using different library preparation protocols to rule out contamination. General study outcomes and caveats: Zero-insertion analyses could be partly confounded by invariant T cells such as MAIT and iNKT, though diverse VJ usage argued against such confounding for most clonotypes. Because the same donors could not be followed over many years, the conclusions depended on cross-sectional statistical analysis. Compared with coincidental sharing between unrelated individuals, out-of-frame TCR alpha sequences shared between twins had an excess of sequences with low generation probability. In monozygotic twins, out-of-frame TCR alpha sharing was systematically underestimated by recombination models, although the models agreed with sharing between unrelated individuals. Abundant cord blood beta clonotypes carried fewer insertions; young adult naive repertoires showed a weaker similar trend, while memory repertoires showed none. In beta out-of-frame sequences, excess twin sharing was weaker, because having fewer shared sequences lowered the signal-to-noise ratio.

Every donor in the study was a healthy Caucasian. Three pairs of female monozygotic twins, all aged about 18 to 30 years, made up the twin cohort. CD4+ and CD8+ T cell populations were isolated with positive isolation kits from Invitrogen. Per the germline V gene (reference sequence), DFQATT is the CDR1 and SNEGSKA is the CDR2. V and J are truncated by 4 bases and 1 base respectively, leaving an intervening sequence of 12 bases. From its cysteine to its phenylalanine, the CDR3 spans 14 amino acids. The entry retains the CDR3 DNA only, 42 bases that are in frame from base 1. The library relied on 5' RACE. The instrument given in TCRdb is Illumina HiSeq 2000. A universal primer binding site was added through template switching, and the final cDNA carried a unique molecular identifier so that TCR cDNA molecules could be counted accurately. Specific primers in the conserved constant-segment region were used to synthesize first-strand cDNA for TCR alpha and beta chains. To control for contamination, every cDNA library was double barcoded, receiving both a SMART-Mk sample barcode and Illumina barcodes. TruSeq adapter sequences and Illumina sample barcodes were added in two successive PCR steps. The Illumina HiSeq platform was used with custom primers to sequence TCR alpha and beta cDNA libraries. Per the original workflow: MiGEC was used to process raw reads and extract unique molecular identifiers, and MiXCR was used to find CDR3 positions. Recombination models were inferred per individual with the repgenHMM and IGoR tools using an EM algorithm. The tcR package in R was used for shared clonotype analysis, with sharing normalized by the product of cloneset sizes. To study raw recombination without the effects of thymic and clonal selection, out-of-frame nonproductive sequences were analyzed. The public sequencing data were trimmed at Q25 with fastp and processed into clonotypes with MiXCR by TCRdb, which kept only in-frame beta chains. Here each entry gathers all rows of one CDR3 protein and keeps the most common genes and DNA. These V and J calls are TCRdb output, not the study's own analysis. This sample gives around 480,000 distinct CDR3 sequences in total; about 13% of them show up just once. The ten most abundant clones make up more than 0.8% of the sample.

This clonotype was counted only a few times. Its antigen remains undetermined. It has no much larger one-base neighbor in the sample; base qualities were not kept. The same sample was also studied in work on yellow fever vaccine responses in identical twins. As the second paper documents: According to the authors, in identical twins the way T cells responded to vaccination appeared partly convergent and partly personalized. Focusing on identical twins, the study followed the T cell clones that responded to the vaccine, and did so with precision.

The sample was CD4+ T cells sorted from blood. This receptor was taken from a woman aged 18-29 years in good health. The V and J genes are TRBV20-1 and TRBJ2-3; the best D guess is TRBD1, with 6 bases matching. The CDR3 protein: CSANRVWGTDTQYF. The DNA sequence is TGCAGTGCTAACAGGGTCTGGGGCACAGATACGCAGTATTTT.